Following are 7 T cell receptor beta chains from one sample sequenced in a study of blood T cell repertoires in COVID-19. TCRdb's table, derived via immunoSEQ multiplex PCR, lists solely in-frame clones and lacks some. The profile covers over 150,000 clones, with 84% appearing a single time and 13% to 15% taken by the ten largest. The sequenced material came from peripheral blood. These receptors all stem from a young man with active or convalescent COVID-19.

V and J are TRBV7-9 and TRBJ1-4, with TRBD1 matching 10 bases. The CDR3 sequence is 18 residues long. Trimming took 2 bases from V and 2 from J; bases not matched to a gene: 8. Germline V gene lookup returns CDR1 SEHNR and CDR2 FQNEAQ (reference sequence). The CDR3 protein is CASSLPPDRGLTNEKLFF. CDR3 nucleotides: TGTGCCAGCAGCTTACCGCCTGACAGGGGGCTGACTAATGAAAAACTGTTTTTT.

This clone was picked up one time. The chain combines TRBV4-1 with TRBJ1-1, with a possible D match to TRBD1 (5 bases). CDR3 size: 14 residues. Germline CDR1 is MGHRA and CDR2 is YSYEKL. V lost 3 bases, J lost 8 bases, and 16 bases lay in between. The CDR3 region has the DNA TGCGCCAGCAGCCATCCAAGGGGTATTTGGGAAGCTTTCTTT. This gives the protein CASSHPRGIWEAFF.

J is TRBJ1-2 and V is TRBV29-1, with D possibly being TRBD1 (6 bases). V was trimmed by 5 bases and J by 3 bases, leaving 16 bases between them. Per the germline V gene, CDR1 is SQVTM and CDR2 is ANQGSEA. The CDR3 is made up of 14 amino acids. The CDR3 DNA reads TGCAGCGTTCGATATATAGGGGGGGACTATGGCTACACCTTC. Translated: CSVRYIGGDYGYTF.

V is TRBV7-2 and J is TRBJ2-5; D may be TRBD2 (6 bases). Germline-derived CDR1 and CDR2 are SGHTA and FQGNSA. The V gene lost 5 bases and the J gene lost 3 bases, with 16 bases spanning the gap. The CDR3 sequence is 15 residues long. CDR3 loop: CASSRDWTTKETQYF. The CDR3 region has the DNA TGTGCCAGCAGCCGCGACTGGACTACCAAAGAGACCCAGTACTTC.

Turning to this clone: At the DNA level, this CDR3 is encoded by other sequences in the same sample as well. This chain joins TRBV3-1 (or the pseudogene TRBV3-2) and TRBJ2-7; 10 bases map to TRBD2. Germline assignment: CDR1 LGHDT and CDR2 YNNKEL (reference sequence). CDR3 length equals 15 residues. V lost 3 bases to trimming and J lost 4 bases; unmatched junction nucleotides: 6. CDR3 sequence (DNA): TGTGCCAGCAGCCAGCCTAGCGGGGGATCTTACGAGCAGTACTTC. Its translation: CASSQPSGGSYEQYF.

V usage is TRBV19 and J usage is TRBJ1-5; D gene uncertain. The CDR3 runs 15 residues. Germline loops: CDR1 LNHDA, CDR2 SQIVND (reference sequence). CDR3 nucleotide sequence: TGTGCAGCCGCCACATTCGGGGTAAGCAATCAGCCCCAGCATTTT. Residues: CAAATFGVSNQPQHF.

This chain uses TRBV4-3 with TRBJ2-1, with no clear D. The CDR3 totals 13 residues. The V and J ends lost 1 base and 10 bases respectively, with 11 bases between them. CDR1 and CDR2 from the germline V gene are LGHNA and YSLEER. CDR3 residues: CASSQVAAEEQFF. CDR3 in DNA: TGCGCCAGCAGCCAAGTGGCGGCGGAAGAGCAGTTCTTC.